A selection of T cell receptor beta chains follows, all from one sample in a study of cytomegalovirus exposure and HLA in healthy donors. Some clones are missing from TCRdb's copy, which holds only in-frame ones; the method was immunoSEQ multiplex PCR. The repertoire holds about 160,000 clones, with around 74% as singletons. Material for sequencing was PBMCs. These receptors all stem from a female donor in good health and CMV-seronegative. Both conserved end residues are part of each CDR3. A D gene is named only where the DNA matches it firmly. Clone size appears in some rows only: once, few, many, or a class for an expanded clone.

v_gene	abundance	d_gene	j_gene	CDR3aa	CDR3nt
TRBV21-1	.	.	TRBJ1-2	CASSVSGHADGYTF	TGTGCCAGCAGCGTGTCCGGACACGCCGATGGCTACACCTTC
TRBV9	.	.	TRBJ2-5	CASSGNPSEETQYF	TGTGCCAGCAGCGGAAACCCTAGCGAAGAGACCCAGTACTTC
TRBV4-1	.	TRBD2	TRBJ2-2	CASIDVLRTSGRQVTGELFF	TGCGCCAGCATCGACGTGTTGAGGACTAGCGGGAGGCAAGTCACCGGGGAGCTGTTTTTT
TRBV7-9	.	TRBD1	TRBJ2-1	CASGRDSYNEQFF	TGTGCCAGCGGCAGGGACAGTTACAATGAGCAGTTCTTC
TRBV7-3	.	TRBD1	TRBJ1-1	CASSSHRGTTEAFF	TGTGCCAGCAGCTCCCACAGGGGGACCACTGAAGCTTTCTTT
TRBV6-5	.	.	TRBJ1-5	CASRPSGGQPQHF	TGTGCCAGCAGGCCGAGCGGAGGTCAGCCCCAGCATTTT
TRBV6-5	.	TRBD2	TRBJ2-7	CASSYSSPAGKYEQYF	TGTGCCAGCAGTTACTCGAGCCCAGCGGGGAAATACGAGCAGTACTTC
TRBV7-6	.	TRBD1	TRBJ2-1	CASSLDSGTGYNEQFF	TGTGCCAGCAGCTTAGATTCCGGGACAGGTTACAATGAGCAGTTCTTC
TRBV2	.	.	TRBJ2-3	CASGFSQDTQYF	TGTGCCAGCGGGTTTAGCCAAGATACGCAGTATTTT
TRBV5-1	.	TRBD2	TRBJ2-1	CASSLVSGGIYNEQFF	TGCGCCAGCAGCTTGGTTAGCGGGGGGATCTACAATGAGCAGTTCTTC
TRBV16	.	.	TRBJ2-4	CASSQTTQVGSGNIQYF	TGTGCCAGCAGCCAGACCACTCAGGTCGGCTCAGGAAACATTCAGTACTTC
TRBV30	.	.	TRBJ1-6	CAWSVLGPYSPLHF	TGTGCCTGGAGTGTACTGGGGCCCTATTCACCCCTCCACTTT
TRBV27	.	.	TRBJ1-6	CASSPWTGNEYNSPLHF	TGTGCCAGCAGTCCGTGGACGGGGAACGAATATAATTCACCCCTCCACTTT
TRBV6-4	few	TRBD2	TRBJ2-3	CASSDGTSGGADTQYF	TGTGCCAGCAGTGACGGGACTAGCGGGGGGGCAGATACGCAGTATTTT
TRBV7-2	.	TRBD2	TRBJ2-3	CASSWTSGGYTDTQYF	TGTGCCAGCAGCTGGACTAGCGGGGGGTACACAGATACGCAGTATTTT
TRBV6-4	.	.	TRBJ1-5	CASFPGHWNSSQHF	TGTGCCAGCTTTCCGGGACATTGGAATTCGTCCCAGCATTTT
TRBV2	.	TRBD1	TRBJ1-6	CASSKTGGDSPLHF	TGTGCCAGCAGTAAGACAGGGGGCGATTCACCCCTCCACTTT